The T cell receptor (beta chain) under discussion was sequenced for a study of beta chain features in type 1 diabetes. This clone came up a few times. Antigen specificity is unknown. What was sequenced were expressed TCRB transcripts, since all of the isolated RNA had been reverse transcribed. The table came from immunoSEQ multiplex PCR; TCRdb's copy has only in-frame clones and leaves some out. Of about 620,000 clones in the sample, 15% to 17% were seen once. Findings and limits, study-wide: PCR could preferentially amplify shorter templates, alike in patients and controls. Significant though moderate, a shortening of TCRB CDR3s appeared in all four CD4+ subsets of Type 1 diabetes patients. Since sequencing was performed on cDNA, cells with high TCR expression could be over-represented.

Input material: naive CD4+ T cells from blood. This sequence originates from a man aged 18 to 30 in good health.

CDR3 in amino acids: CASSPTSGGYTGELFF. CDR3 sequence (DNA): TGTGCCAGCAGCCCGACTAGCGGGGGATACACCGGGGAGCTGTTTTTT. The J gene is TRBJ2-2, the V gene TRBV5-4; 12 bases align to TRBD2. The V gene's germline CDR1 is SGHNT and CDR2 YYREEE (reference sequence). The length of the CDR3 is 16 residues. The V gene end was trimmed by 4 bases and the J gene end by 3 bases; junction bases not matched to a gene: 4.